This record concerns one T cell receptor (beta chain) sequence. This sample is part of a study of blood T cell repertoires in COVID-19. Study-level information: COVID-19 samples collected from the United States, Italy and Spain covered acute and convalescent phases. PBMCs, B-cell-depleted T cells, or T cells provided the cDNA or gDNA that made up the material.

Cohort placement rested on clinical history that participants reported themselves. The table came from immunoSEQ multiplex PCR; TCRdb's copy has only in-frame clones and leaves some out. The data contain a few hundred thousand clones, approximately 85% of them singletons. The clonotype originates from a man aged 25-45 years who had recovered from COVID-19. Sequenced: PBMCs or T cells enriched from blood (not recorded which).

For the CDR3, the DNA is TGTGCCAGCAGTTCCCGACAGGGGACCGGGGCCAACGTCCTGACTTTC. Amino acid sequence: CASSSRQGTGANVLTF. The V gene is TRBV6-2 or TRBV6-3, the J gene TRBJ2-6, with TRBD1 matching 8 bases. V lost 4 bases to trimming and J lost 4 bases; unmatched junction nucleotides: 6. CDR3 length: 16 amino acids. CDR1 and CDR2 (germline): MNHEY, SVGEGT.